The 6 T cell receptor beta chains in this list originate from one sample, sequenced in a study of T cell responses to AZD1222 COVID-19 vaccine. Clones were sequenced by immunoSEQ multiplex PCR, and TCRdb holds only the in-frame ones, with some missing. The sample has roughly 71,000 clones, 75% to 90% seen once. The sequencing here drew on peripheral blood, taken on day 0 of AZD1222 vaccination. The receptors come from an adult in good health.

This clone occurred once. Sequence at one end of the junction differs from germline and may be a read error. The rearrangement links TRBV6-5 to TRBJ1-2; 7 bases line up with TRBD1. The germline gives CDR1 MNHEY, CDR2 SVGAGI. This CDR3 region has 11 residues. CDR3 residues: CASSYSGQDYF. The CDR3 region has the DNA TGTGCCAGCAGTTACAGTGGACAGGATTACTTC.

This clone was picked up one time. The V call is TRBV5-8, the J call TRBJ2-1, with D tentatively TRBD1 (5 bases). The length of the CDR3 is 14 residues. V lost 2 bases to trimming and J lost 4 bases, with 10 bases between them. CDR1 and CDR2 (germline): SGHTS, YDEGEE. CDR3 amino acids: CASSLRQIYNEQFF. The CDR3 region has the DNA TGTGCCAGCAGCTTACGACAGATATACAATGAGCAGTTCTTC.

The chain uses TRBV19 and TRBJ1-4; 7 bases fit TRBD1. The CDR3 is made up of 15 amino acids. CDR1 and CDR2 (germline): LNHDA, SQIVND (reference sequence). V was pared by 4 bases and J by 2 bases, with 4 bases of the junction left unmatched. DNA for the CDR3: TGTGCCAGTAGTACTACACAGGGGACTAATGAAAAACTGTTTTTT. It yields the protein CASSTTQGTNEKLFF.

A few counts support this clone. The gene calls are TRBV28 and TRBJ1-3; maybe TRBD1 (6 bases). This CDR3 has 16 residues. Trimming removed 1 base from V and 1 base from J, with 11 bases in between. Germline CDR1 is MDHEN and CDR2 is SYDVKM. The CDR3 coding sequence is TGTGCCAGCAGTTTATATGGGCAGGGGTCTGGAAACACCATATATTTT. Translating it yields CASSLYGQGSGNTIYF.

V and J are TRBV20-1 and TRBJ1-4, with TRBD1 as a possible D gene (6 bases). This CDR3 contains 14 residues. V lost 3 bases and J lost 3, with 11 bases in between. CDR1 is DFQATT and CDR2 is SNEGSKA in the germline V gene (reference sequence). As DNA, the CDR3 is TGCAGTGCTAGTCGGGGGGCGCCTAATGAAAAACTGTTTTTT. Encoded protein: CSASRGAPNEKLFF.

The chain combines TRBV29-1 with TRBJ1-3; TRBD1 might be the D (6 bases). The CDR3 spans 13 residues. Germline values: CDR1 SQVTM, CDR2 ANQGSEA. Deletions cut 7 bases from V and 2 bases from J, with 12 bases between. Here the CDR3 DNA reads TGCAGCGCCACAGGGAAGGCTGGAAACACCATATATTTT. Protein sequence: CSATGKAGNTIYF.